In this sample, the clone carrying this TCR beta chain turned up many times. Antigen: not known. This CDR3 contains 13 residues. V was shortened by 0 bases and J by 7 bases, with 10 bases between the two germline ends. Per germline, CDR1 GTSNPN and CDR2 SVGIG (reference sequence). TCRdb recomputed calls from the 5' RACE reads with MiXCR, one row per CDR3 protein. Of roughly 90,000 distinct CDR3 sequences detected, roughly 14% appear once; the ten largest clones hold 0.58%. The record originates from a study of early T cells in non-severe SARS-CoV-2 infection. Across the study: Unsorted whole blood bulk RNA was sequenced, with unpaired chains. Findings of the study overall: VDJdb matching, biased toward anti-spike CD8 responses, missed private and CD4 specificities.

The sequence derives from an adult who was a healthcare worker with PCR-confirmed SARS-CoV-2 infection or an uninfected control (not recorded which). This rearrangement joins TRBV30 to TRBJ2-1; D is perhaps TRBD2 (5 bases). Material: whole blood. Here the CDR3 DNA reads TGTGCCTGGAGTGTACATCGGGGAAATGAGCAGTTCTTC. Amino acid sequence: CAWSVHRGNEQFF.